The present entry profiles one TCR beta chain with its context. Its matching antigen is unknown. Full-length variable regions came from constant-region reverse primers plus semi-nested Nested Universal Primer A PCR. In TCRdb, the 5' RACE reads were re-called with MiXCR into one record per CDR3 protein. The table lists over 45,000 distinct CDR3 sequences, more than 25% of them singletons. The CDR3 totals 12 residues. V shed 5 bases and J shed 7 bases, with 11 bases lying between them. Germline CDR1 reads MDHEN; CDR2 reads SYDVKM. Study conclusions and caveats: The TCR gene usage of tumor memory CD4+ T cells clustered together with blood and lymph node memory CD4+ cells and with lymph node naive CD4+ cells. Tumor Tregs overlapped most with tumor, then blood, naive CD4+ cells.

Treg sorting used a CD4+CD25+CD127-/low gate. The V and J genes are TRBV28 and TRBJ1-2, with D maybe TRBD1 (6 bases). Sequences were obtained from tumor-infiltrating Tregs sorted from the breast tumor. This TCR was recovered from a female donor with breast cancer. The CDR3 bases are TGTGCCAGCAGTACGCACAGGGTTGGCTACACCTTC. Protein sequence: CASSTHRVGYTF.